Following are 10 T cell receptor beta chains from one sample sequenced in a study of beta chain features in type 1 diabetes. Sequenced material consisted of expressed TCRB transcripts (all of the isolated RNA was reverse transcribed). TCRdb's table, derived via immunoSEQ multiplex PCR, lists solely in-frame clones and lacks some. The sample has some 410,000 clones, approximately 15% seen once. Sequencing input: naive CD4+ T cells from blood. All receptors come from a man aged 25 to 40 in good health.

With respect to this clone: Different DNA sequences within this sample yield the same CDR3. The J gene is TRBJ2-1, the V gene TRBV14; D is ambiguous. V gave up 1 base and J gave up 3 bases, with 7 bases separating them. CDR3 length: 14 amino acids. Germline CDR1 is SGHDN and CDR2 is FVKESK. For the CDR3, the DNA is TGTGCCAGCAGCCAAGGACTGAGCTACAATGAGCAGTTCTTC. Translating gives CASSQGLSYNEQFF.

As DNA, the CDR3 is TGTGCCAGCAGTGAAGCGCATGACAGCCATTCTACTGAAGCTTTCTTT. It translates to CASSEAHDSHSTEAFF. V is TRBV2 and J is TRBJ1-1; perhaps TRBD1 as D (5 bases). This CDR3 is built from 16 residues. The V gene lost 0 bases and the J gene lost 5 bases, with 16 bases spanning the gap. The germline CDR1 and CDR2 sequences are SNHLY and FYNNEI.

This clone was counted at least ten times. The rearrangement links TRBV13 to TRBJ2-1; D gene unclear. With 4 bases removed from V and 5 bases from J, the gap between germline ends came to 3 bases. This CDR3 comprises 11 residues. CDR1 is PRHDT, CDR2 FYEKMQ, per germline (reference sequence). CDR3 DNA sequence: TGTGCCAGCAGCTGGGACAATGAGCAGTTCTTC. Protein product: CASSWDNEQFF.

In this sample, this clone turned up a few times. CDR3 coding DNA: TGCAGCGTCAAGGGCGGCCTGAACACCGGGGAGCTGTTTTTT. Translation gives CSVKGGLNTGELFF. The gene calls are TRBV29-1 and TRBJ2-2; D is ambiguous. Per germline, CDR1 SQVTM and CDR2 ANQGSEA. This CDR3 is 14 amino acids long. Between the trimmed V and J ends, which lost 6 bases and 1 base, there was a span of 12 bases.

The rearrangement joins TRBV7-4 to TRBJ1-5; the D is unclear. This CDR3 has 17 amino acids. CDR1 is SGHVT, CDR2 SQSDAQ, per germline. Trimming took off 3 bases at V and 2 bases at J, with 17 bases between the two ends. CDR3 coding DNA: TGTGCCAGCAGCTTGGGATTTGGGTTGAGGGGCAATCAGCCCCAGCATTTT. It encodes CASSLGFGLRGNQPQHF.

The chain is built from TRBV4-3 and TRBJ2-1, with D possibly being TRBD2 (7 bases). CDR1 is LGHNA, CDR2 YSLEER, per germline. This CDR3 region has 15 residues. Trimming shortened V by 2 bases and J by 5 bases, and 13 bases separated the two germline ends. CDR3 protein: CASSQTGRANNEQFF. The CDR3 DNA sequence: TGCGCCAGCAGCCAAACAGGGAGGGCTAACAATGAGCAGTTCTTC.

This clone was counted between two and nine times. Other nucleotide sequences in the sample specify the same CDR3. The V call is TRBV29-1, the J call TRBJ1-1, with no clear D. CDR3 length: 10 amino acids. The germline V gene has CDR1 SQVTM and CDR2 ANQGSEA. Trimming cost V 7 bases and J 1 base, with 4 bases left between them. The CDR3 reads CSAGNTEAFF. DNA of the CDR3: TGCAGCGCTGGGAACACTGAAGCTTTCTTT.

The genes are TRBV2 and TRBJ1-2; D remains unclear. This CDR3 contains 13 residues. The germline gives CDR1 SNHLY, CDR2 FYNNEI. The V end lost 8 bases, the J end lost 1 base, and 11 bases lay between the germline ends. CDR3 sequence reads: CASAGGINYGYTF. In DNA form, the CDR3 reads TGTGCCAGCGCGGGTGGAATTAACTATGGCTACACCTTC.

The V gene is TRBV7-2, the J gene TRBJ2-3, with no clear D. Germline-derived CDR1 and CDR2 are SGHTA and FQGNSA. This CDR3 is 14 amino acids long. Trimming removed 5 bases from V and 3 bases from J, with 12 bases in between. For the CDR3, the DNA is TGTGCCAGCAGCAATCGACACCTTACAGATACGCAGTATTTT. Translated: CASSNRHLTDTQYF.

The rearrangement uses TRBV7-2 and TRBJ1-1; D possibly corresponds to TRBD1 (5 bases). There are 13 residues in the CDR3. Trimming left V 1 base short and J 5 bases short, with 8 bases between. Germline values: CDR1 SGHTA, CDR2 FQGNSA. The DNA for the CDR3 is TGTGCCAGCAGCTTAGACAGACAGACTGAAGCTTTCTTT. It translates to CASSLDRQTEAFF.